This T cell receptor beta chain was captured in a study of CD8 T cells in Susac syndrome (dated by TCRdb to between 2019 and 2020). Study-wide context: Among the Susac syndrome patients who were sequenced, clinically active disease was present in six and clinical remission was observed in 8 or 9. At blood withdrawal, Susac syndrome patients were either therapy-naive, taking corticosteroids (in some cases with IVIg as well), or taking IVIg alone. The study used repertoire sequencing to test whether antigen drove CD8+ T cell activation and differentiation in Susac syndrome. CD8+ T cell repertoire clonality was compared between around eleven healthy donors, roughly 14 Susac syndrome patients and fewer than 19 multiple sclerosis patients. What the work shows at the level of the full study, not this receptor alone: The TCR sequencing and HLA analysis was acknowledged to have included a relatively small number of individuals. CD8+ repertoires in Susac syndrome showed clonal expansion, which was highest in CD8+ TEMRA cells and was greater in clinically active patients than in remitting patients. In the total CD8+ and CD8+ TEMRA repertoires, about 16 and five Susac-specific public clones, respectively, were identified.

Regarding this clonotype: Its antigen is still unknown. No base quality values were provided; no much bigger clone lies one nucleotide off.

RNA was extracted with the RNeasy kit and about 0.5 to 1 ug was reverse transcribed using random hexamers. The immunoSEQ multiplex PCR assay, which covers 54 Vbeta and 13 Jbeta segments, was used to amplify TCR beta CDR3 regions. PCR amplification bias was corrected by using a synthetic template baseline for primer optimization and computational correction. Per the source publication's procedure: Only productive sequences were kept, with reads annotated to V, D and J genes according to IMGT and analyzed in immunoSEQ Analyzer. To calculate clonality, Shannon entropy was normalized by log2 of the number of productive unique sequences and then subtracted from one. Public and private clones were assessed among the 100 most prevalent clones of each patient and control. A clone was defined as Susac-specific if it was absent from the healthy and MS cohorts, from some 980 published viral clones and from other ImmuneACCESS disease sequences. Clones were called with MiXCR by TCRdb after fastp trimmed the public reads at Q25, and only in-frame beta chains were retained. Rows are combined by CDR3 protein, so each entry shows the most common genes and DNA. TCRdb's processing, not the authors', yielded these V and J calls. The sample table lists approximately 80,000 distinct CDR3 sequences, roughly 95% of them with a count of one. 0.52% of the sample is held by the ten biggest clonotypes.

V and J are truncated by 0 bases and 9 bases respectively, leaving an intervening sequence of 12 bases. The CDR3 goes from the cysteine to the phenylalanine over 14 residues. CDR3 DNA is the only sequence kept; it has 42 bases, read in frame from the first base. The germline V gene specifies SGHVS as CDR1 and FQNEAQ as CDR2. Peripheral blood CD8+ and CD4+ T cells from healthy donors, Susac syndrome patients and multiple sclerosis patients were profiled using high-throughput TCR beta sequencing. Susac syndrome patients met recently defined diagnostic criteria for definite or probable disease. CD8+ TEMRA cells were enriched by FACS, while bulk CD8+ and CD4+ T cells were purified by magnetic negative isolation. Blood was drawn into EDTA tubes, processed within 24 hours, and PBMCs were isolated by density gradient centrifugation. PBMCs destined for TCR sequencing were cryopreserved in liquid nitrogen and later thawed in a 37 °C water bath. A purity of at least 90% was achieved for sorted or isolated CD4+, CD8+ and CD8+ TEMRA cells.

Sequenced material: CD8+ T cells from PBMCs. This chain is built from TRBV7-8 and TRBJ2-1; the D gene may be TRBD1 or TRBD2, since each aligns over 5 bases. This clonotype was obtained from a human donor with Susac syndrome. The DNA sequence is given as TGTGCCAGCAGCTTAGCGCCGGGGCTAGGTGAGCAGTTCTTC. It specifies CASSLAPGLGEQFF.